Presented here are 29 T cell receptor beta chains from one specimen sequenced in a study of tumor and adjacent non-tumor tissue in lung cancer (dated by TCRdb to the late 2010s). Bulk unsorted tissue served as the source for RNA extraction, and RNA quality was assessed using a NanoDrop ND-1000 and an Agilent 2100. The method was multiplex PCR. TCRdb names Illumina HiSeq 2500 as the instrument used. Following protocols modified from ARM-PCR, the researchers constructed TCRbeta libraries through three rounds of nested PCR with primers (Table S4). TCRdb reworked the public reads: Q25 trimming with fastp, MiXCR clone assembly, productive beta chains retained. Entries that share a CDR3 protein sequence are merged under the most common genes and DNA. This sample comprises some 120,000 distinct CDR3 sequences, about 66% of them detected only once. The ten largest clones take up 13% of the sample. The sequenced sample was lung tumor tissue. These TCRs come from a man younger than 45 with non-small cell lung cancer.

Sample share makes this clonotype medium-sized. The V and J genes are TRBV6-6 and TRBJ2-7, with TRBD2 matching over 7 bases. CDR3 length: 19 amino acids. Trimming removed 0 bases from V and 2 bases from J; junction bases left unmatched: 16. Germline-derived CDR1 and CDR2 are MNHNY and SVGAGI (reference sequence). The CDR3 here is CASSYSGYETSRATYEQYF. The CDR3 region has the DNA TGTGCCAGCAGTTACTCAGGCTACGAGACTAGCAGGGCAACCTACGAGCAGTACTTC.

As DNA, the CDR3 is TGTGCCAGCATTCCTAGAGGGGATTGCTGCACCTTC. Protein: CASIPRGDCCTF. The chain recombines TRBV6-1 with TRBJ1-2, with TRBD1 as a possible D gene (5 bases). Trimming removed 7 bases from V and 13 bases from J, with 19 bases in between. The CDR3 length is 12 residues. CDR1 is MNHNS and CDR2 is SASEGT in the germline V gene.

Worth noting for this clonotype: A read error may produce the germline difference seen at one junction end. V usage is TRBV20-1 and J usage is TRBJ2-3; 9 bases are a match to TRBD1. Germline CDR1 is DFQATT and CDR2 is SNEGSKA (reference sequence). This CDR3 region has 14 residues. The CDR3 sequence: CGPGTGFSTDTQYF. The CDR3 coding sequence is TGCGGCCCCGGGACAGGGTTTAGCACAGATACACAGTATTTT.

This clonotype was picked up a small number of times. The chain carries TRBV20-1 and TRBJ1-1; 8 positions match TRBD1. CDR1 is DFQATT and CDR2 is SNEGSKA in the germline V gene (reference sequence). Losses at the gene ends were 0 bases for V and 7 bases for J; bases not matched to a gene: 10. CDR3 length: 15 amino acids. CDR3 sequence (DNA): TGCAGTGCTAGAGACATACCAGGGGGCATGAGTGAAGCTTTCTTT. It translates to CSARDIPGGMSEAFF.

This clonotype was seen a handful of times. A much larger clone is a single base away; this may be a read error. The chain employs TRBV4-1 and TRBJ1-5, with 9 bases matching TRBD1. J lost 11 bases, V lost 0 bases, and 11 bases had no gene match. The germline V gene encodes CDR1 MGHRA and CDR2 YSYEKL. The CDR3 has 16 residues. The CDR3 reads CASSQDPGQGGQSQHF. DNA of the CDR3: TGCGCCAGCAGCCAAGATCCGGGACAGGGTGGGCAGTCCCAGCATTTT.

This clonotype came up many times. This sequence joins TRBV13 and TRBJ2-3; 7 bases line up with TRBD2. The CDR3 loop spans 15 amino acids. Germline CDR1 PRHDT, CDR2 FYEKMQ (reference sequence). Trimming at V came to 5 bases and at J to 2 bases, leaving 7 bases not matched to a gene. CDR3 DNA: TGTGCCAGCAGCCCACGGGGGGTTAACACAGATACGCAGTATTTT. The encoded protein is CASSPRGVNTDTQYF.

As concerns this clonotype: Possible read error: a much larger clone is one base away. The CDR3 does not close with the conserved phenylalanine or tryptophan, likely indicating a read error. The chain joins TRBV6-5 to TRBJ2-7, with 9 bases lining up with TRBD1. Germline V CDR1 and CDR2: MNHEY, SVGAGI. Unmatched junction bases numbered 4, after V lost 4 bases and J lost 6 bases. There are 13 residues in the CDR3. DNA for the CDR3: TGTGCCAGCAGTTGGGACAGGGTGGGCGAGCAGTACCTC. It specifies CASSWDRVGEQYL.

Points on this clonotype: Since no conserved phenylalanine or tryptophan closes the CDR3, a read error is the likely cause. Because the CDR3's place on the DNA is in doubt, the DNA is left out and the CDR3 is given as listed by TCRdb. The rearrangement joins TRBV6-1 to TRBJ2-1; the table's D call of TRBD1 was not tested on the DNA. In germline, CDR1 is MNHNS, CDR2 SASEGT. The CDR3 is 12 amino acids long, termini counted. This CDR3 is CASSPGGNEKFL.

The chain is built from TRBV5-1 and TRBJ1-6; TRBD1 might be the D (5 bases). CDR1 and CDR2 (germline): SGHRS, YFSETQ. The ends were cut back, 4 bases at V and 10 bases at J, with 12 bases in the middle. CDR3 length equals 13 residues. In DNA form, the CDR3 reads TGCGCCAGCAGCCCAGGGACTGACTCACCCCTCCACTTT. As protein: CASSPGTDSPLHF.

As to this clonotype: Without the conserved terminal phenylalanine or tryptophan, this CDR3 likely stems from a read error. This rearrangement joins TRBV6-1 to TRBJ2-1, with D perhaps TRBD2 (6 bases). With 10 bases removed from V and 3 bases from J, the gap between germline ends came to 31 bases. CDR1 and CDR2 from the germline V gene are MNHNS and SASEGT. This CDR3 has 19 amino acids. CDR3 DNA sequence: TGTGCCACCACGAGTCGGGCTAGCGCCGCCCAAGAGGGCTACAATGAGCAGTTCTCC. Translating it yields CATTSRASAAQEGYNEQFS.

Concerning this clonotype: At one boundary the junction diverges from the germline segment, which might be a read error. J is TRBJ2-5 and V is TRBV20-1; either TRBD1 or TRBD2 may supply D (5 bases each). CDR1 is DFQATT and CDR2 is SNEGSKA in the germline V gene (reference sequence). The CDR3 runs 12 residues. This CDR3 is CSASGALEAQYF. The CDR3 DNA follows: TGCAGTGCCTCCGGGGCGCTAGAGGCCCAGTACTTC.

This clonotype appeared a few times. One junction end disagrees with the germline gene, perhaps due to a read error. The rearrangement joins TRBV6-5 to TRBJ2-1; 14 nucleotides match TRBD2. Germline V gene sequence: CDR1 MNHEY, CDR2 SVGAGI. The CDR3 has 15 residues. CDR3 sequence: CASRGTSGSGNEHFF. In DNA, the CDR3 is TGTGCTAGCAGAGGGACTAGCGGGAGCGGCAATGAGCACTTCTTC.

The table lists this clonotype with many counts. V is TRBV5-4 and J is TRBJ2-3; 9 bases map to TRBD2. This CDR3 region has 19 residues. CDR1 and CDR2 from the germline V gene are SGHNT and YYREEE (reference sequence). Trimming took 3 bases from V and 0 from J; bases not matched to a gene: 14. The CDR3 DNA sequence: TGTGCCAGCAGCTCCAAAGCGGTACTAGCGGGTGGAAGCACAGATACGCAGTATTTT. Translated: CASSSKAVLAGGSTDTQYF.

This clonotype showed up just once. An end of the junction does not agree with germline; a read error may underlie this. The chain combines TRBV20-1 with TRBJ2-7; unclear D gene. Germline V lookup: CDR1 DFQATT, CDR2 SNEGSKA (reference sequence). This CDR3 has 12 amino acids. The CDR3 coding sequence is TGCAATGCTCTCTTTCCACCCTCCGAGCAGCACTTC. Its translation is CNALFPPSEQHF.

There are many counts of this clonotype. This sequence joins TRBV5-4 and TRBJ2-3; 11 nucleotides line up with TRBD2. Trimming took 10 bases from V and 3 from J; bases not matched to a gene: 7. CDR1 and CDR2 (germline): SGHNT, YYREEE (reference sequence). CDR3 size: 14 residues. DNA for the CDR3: TGTGCCCATCCCATAGCGGGAGGGACAGATACGCAGTATTTT. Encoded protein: CAHPIAGGTDTQYF.

The DNA of the CDR3 is TGTGCCAGCAGCCCGACGGGGCGGGCGAGCTCCTACAATGAGCAGTTCTTC. This sequence encodes CASSPTGRASSYNEQFF. The rearrangement links TRBV7-9 to TRBJ2-1; D is tentatively TRBD1 or TRBD2 (5 bases each). This CDR3 contains 17 residues. Germline CDR1 SEHNR, CDR2 FQNEAQ (reference sequence). Deletions cut 5 bases from V and 0 bases from J, with 17 bases between.

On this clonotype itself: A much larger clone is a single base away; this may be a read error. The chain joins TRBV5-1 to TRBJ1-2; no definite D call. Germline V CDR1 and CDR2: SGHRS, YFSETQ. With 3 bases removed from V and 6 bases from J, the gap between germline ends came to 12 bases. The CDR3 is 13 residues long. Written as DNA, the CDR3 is TGCGCCAGCAGCTCGCACATAGGGAATGGCTACACCTTC. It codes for CASSSHIGNGYTF.

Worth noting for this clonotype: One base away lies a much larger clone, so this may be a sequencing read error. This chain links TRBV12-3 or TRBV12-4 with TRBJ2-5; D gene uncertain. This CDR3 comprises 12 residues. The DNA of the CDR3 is TGTGTCAGCAGTTTGCGGTACGAGACCCAGTACTTC. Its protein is CVSSLRYETQYF.

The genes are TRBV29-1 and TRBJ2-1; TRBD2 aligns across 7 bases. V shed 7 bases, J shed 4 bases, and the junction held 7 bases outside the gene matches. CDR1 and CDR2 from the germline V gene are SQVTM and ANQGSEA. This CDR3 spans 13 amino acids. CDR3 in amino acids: CSAAGVVYNEQFF. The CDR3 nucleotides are TGCAGCGCCGCGGGAGTGGTTTACAATGAGCAGTTCTTC.

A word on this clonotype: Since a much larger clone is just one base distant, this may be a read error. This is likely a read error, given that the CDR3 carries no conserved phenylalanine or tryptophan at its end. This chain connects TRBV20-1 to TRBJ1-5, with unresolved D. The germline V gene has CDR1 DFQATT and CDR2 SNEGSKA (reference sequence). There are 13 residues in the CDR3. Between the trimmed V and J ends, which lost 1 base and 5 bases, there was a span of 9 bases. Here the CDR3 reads CSARGGRYQPQHS. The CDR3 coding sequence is TGCAGTGCTAGAGGTGGGAGGTATCAGCCCCAGCATTCT.

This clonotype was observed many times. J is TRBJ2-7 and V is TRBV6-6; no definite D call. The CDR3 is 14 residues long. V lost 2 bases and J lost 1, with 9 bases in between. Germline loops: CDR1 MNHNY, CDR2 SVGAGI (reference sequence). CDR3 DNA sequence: TGTGCCAGCAGTTACGACGACACTTCCTACGAGCAGTACTTC. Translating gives CASSYDDTSYEQYF.

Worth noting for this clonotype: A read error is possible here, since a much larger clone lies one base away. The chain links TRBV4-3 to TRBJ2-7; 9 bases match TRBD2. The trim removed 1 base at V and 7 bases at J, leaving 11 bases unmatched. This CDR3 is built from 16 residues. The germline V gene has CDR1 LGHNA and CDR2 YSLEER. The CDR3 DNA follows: TGCGCCAGCAGCCAAGTTCTTCGCGGGGGGGCCGAGGAGCAGTACTTC. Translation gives CASSQVLRGGAEEQYF.

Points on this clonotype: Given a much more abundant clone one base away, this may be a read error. CDR3 sequence (DNA): TGTGCCAGCAGTTACGCAGGGGAAACTGAAACTTTCTTT. Amino acid sequence: CASSYAGETETFF. This chain connects TRBV6-5 to TRBJ1-1, with TRBD1 as a possible D gene (6 bases). The CDR3 runs to 13 residues. Germline CDR1 is MNHEY and CDR2 is SVGAGI.

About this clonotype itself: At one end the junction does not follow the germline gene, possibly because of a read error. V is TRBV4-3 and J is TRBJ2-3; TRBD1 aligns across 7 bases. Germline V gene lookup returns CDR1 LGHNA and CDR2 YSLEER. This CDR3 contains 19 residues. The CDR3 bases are TGCTCCAGCAGCCAAGAATCTGCAGGGGGATCTATGGGCACAGATACGCAATATTTT. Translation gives CSSSQESAGGSMGTDTQYF.

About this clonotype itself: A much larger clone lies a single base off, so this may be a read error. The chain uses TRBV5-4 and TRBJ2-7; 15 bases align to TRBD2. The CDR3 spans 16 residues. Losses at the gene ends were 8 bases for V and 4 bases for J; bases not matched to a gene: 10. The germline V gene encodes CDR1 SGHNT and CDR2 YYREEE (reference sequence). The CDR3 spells CARSRTSGRARYEQYF. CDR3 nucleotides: TGTGCCAGAAGCAGGACTAGCGGGAGGGCCAGGTACGAGCAGTACTTC.

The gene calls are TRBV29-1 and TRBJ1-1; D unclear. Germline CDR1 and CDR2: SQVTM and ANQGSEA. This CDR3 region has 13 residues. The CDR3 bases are TGCGGCGCCGTGACATGTCCGAACACTGAAGCTTTCTTT. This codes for CGAVTCPNTEAFF.

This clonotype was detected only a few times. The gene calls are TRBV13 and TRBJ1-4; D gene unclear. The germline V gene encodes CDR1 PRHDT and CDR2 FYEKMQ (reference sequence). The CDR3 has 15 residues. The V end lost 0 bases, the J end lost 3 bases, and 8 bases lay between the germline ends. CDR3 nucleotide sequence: TGTGCCAGCAGCTTAGGCCGAAGCCCTAATGAAAAACTGTTTTTT. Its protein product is CASSLGRSPNEKLFF.

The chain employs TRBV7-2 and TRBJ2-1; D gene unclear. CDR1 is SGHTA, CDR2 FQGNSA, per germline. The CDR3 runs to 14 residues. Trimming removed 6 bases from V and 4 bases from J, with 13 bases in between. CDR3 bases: TGTGCCAGCAGTCCCGTCTTCGGGTACAATGAGCAGTTCTTC. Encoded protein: CASSPVFGYNEQFF.

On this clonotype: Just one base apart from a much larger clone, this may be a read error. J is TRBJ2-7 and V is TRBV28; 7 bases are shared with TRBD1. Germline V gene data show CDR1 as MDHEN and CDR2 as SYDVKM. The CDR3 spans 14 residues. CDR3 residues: CASSSGTALYEQNF. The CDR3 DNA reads TGTGCCAGCAGTTCCGGGACAGCCCTCTACGAGCAGAACTTC.